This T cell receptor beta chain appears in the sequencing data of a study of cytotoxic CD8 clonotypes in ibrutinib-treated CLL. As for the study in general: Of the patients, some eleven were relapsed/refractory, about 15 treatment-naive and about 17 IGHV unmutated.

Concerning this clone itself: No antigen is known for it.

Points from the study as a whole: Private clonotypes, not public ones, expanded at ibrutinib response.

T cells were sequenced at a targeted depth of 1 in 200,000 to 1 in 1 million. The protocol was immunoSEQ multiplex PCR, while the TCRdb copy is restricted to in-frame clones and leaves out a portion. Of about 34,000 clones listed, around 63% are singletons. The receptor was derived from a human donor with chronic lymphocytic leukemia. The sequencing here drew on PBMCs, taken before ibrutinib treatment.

The CDR3 region has the DNA TGTGCCAGCAGCGGAATTCGGGGGGGCCGCAACTATGGCTACACCTTC. This gives the protein CASSGIRGGRNYGYTF. The chain is built from TRBV14 and TRBJ1-2, with D maybe TRBD1 (6 bases). The CDR3 extends over 16 amino acids. The germline V gene encodes CDR1 SGHDN and CDR2 FVKESK. V lost 5 bases to trimming and J lost 2 bases, with 18 bases between them.